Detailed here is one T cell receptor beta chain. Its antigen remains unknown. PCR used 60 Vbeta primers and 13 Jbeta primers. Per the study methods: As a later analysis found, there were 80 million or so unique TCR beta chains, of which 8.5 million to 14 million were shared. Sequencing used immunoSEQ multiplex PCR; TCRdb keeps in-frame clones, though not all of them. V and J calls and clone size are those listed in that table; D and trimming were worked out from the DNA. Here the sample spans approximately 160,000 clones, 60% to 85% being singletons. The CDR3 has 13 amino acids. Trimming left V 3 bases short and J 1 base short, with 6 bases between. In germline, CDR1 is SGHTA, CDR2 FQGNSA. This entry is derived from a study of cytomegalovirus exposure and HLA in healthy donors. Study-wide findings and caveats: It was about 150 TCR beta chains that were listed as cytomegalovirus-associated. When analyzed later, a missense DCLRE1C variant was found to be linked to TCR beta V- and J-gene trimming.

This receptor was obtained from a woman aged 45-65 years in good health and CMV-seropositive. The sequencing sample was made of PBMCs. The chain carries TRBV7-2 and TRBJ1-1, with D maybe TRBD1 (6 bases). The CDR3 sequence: CASSLGQNTEAFF. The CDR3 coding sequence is TGTGCCAGCAGCTTGGGACAGAACACTGAAGCTTTCTTT.